This T cell receptor beta chain originates from a study of blood T cell repertoires in COVID-19 (dated by TCRdb to the early 2020s). About the study as a whole: The collaborator samples originated in the United States, Italy and Spain and spanned the acute and convalescent phases of COVID-19. The repertoires were released in a freely available public database meant as a resource for research on the immune response to SARS-CoV-2. Where HLA class I and class II types were available, the types were taken from metadata supplied by the sample provider, not from assay-based typing. Samples were obtained from the ongoing ImmuneRACE study (first 160 participants) and from over 1,000 subjects provided by 6 global collaborators. Deeply sampled blood TCRbeta repertoires from subjects exposed to, actively infected with, or recovered from COVID-19 were included in the dataset. Sample metadata almost always included a de-identified subject ID, COVID-19 status, age in years and sex. The material from the prospective study consisted of cDNA or gDNA derived from T cells, B-cell-depleted T cells, or PBMCs. What the research found in general, with its limitations: The quantity of clinical and demographic metadata differed by source and by participant and was supplied without curation.

A note on this clone: It has no known antigen specificity. Per-nucleotide qualities are absent, and no much larger clonotype sits a single base away.

Collaborating institutions collected whole blood in K2EDTA tubes following their own protocols. Collaborator samples were shipped for TCRbeta analysis as frozen whole blood, isolated PBMCs, or DNA extracted from either sample type. Including cysteine and phenylalanine, the CDR3 has 16 amino acids. Of the read, only the CDR3 DNA is kept; its 48 bases are in frame from base 1. Clipping removes 0 bases from V and 5 bases from J, with 7 as the unmatched junction base count. The germline V gene specifies SNHLY as CDR1 and FYNNEI as CDR2. The immunoSEQ Assay, a bias-controlled multiplex PCR, was used to amplify TCRbeta CDR3 regions from genomic DNA. On the authors' methods: The number of nucleated cells in each sample was estimated from the amplification of reference gene primers within the assay. Sequence reads were collapsed and filtered to measure the absolute abundance of every unique TCRbeta CDR3 rearrangement. For each sample, productive Simpson clonality was calculated by taking the square root of Simpson's diversity index across productive rearrangements. TCRdb stores this immuneACCESS table with in-frame sequences only. Part of the clones is absent; in the studies checked, under half of the shortfall reflects unresolved V genes, and no reason is known for the rest. The V and J calls and clone size come from that table; D and trimming were worked out from the DNA. This sample gives roughly 180,000 clones in total; roughly 80% of them show up just once. Together, the top ten hold roughly 6.8% of the sample.

The sequence was collected from a human donor in a cohort sampled during active COVID-19. What was sequenced was peripheral blood. Here the chain combines TRBV2 and TRBJ2-1, with 7 junctional bases fitting TRBD1. The CDR3 region reads CASSEARTGGNNEQFF. The nucleotide sequence is TGTGCCAGCAGTGAAGCGAGGACAGGTGGGAACAATGAGCAGTTCTTC.